A selection of T cell receptor beta chains follows, all from one sample in a study of T cell responses to AZD1222 COVID-19 vaccine. Assay used: immunoSEQ multiplex PCR; TCRdb lists only in-frame clones, some missing. This sample has about 130,000 clones; 88% occur once, and the top ten carry approximately 8%. Sequenced material: peripheral blood, taken on day 0 of AZD1222 vaccination. Receptors were obtained from an adult in good health. The CDR3 runs from the conserved cysteine through the conserved F or W. The order of the fields is J gene, V gene, CDR3 protein.

J gene: TRBJ2-5
V gene: TRBV7-2
CDR3 protein: CASTWQRGYQETQYF

J gene: TRBJ1-6
V gene: TRBV28
CDR3 protein: CASSLNTYNSPLHF

J gene: TRBJ2-2
V gene: TRBV5-1
CDR3 protein: CASSPRTSSNTGELFF

J gene: TRBJ1-1
V gene: TRBV29-1
CDR3 protein: CSVDRDGPNTEAFF

J gene: TRBJ1-1
V gene: TRBV5-6
CDR3 protein: CASSRFFGDRGLTEAFF

J gene: TRBJ1-1
V gene: TRBV19
CDR3 protein: CASSGVMNTEAFF

J gene: TRBJ2-5
V gene: TRBV7-2
CDR3 protein: CASRKEETQYF

J gene: TRBJ2-7
V gene: TRBV3-1/TRBV3-2
CDR3 protein: CASSQDNRRGGEQYF

J gene: TRBJ1-5
V gene: TRBV5-5
CDR3 protein: CASSLISTYQPQHF

J gene: TRBJ1-3
V gene: TRBV29-1
CDR3 protein: CSVEARDTIYF

J gene: TRBJ1-2
V gene: TRBV27
CDR3 protein: CASSLFGGYGYTF

J gene: TRBJ1-2
V gene: TRBV7-9
CDR3 protein: CASTVTGGQGYTF

J gene: TRBJ2-7
V gene: TRBV15
CDR3 protein: CATSRAGASYEQYF

J gene: TRBJ1-4
V gene: TRBV28
CDR3 protein: CASGSGSPGEKLFF

J gene: TRBJ2-3
V gene: TRBV20-1
CDR3 protein: CSARVPDTQYF

J gene: TRBJ2-5
V gene: TRBV5-1
CDR3 protein: CASSLELAGPETQYF

J gene: TRBJ2-2
V gene: TRBV30
CDR3 protein: CAWSVTGNTGELFF

J gene: TRBJ2-7
V gene: TRBV5-1
CDR3 protein: CASSLGARGKIYEQYF

J gene: TRBJ1-4
V gene: TRBV19
CDR3 protein: CASSGTAGTNEKLFF

J gene: TRBJ1-6
V gene: TRBV5-4
CDR3 protein: CASSLDGSGVSPLHF

J gene: TRBJ1-2
V gene: TRBV6-5
CDR3 protein: CATQGNYGYTF